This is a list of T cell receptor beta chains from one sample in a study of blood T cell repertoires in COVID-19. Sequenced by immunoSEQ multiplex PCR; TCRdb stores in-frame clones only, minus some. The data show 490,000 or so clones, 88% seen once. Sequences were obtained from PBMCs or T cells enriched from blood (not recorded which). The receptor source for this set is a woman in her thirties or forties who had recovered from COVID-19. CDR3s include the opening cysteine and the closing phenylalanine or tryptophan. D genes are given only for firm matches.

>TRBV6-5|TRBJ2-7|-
TGTGCCAGCAGTTACTCGCACGCGGGAACGTACGAGCAGTACTTC
CASSYSHAGTYEQYF
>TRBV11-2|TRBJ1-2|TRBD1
TGTGCCAGCAGCTCCTCGCCCGGGACAGACTATGGCTACACCTTC
CASSSSPGTDYGYTF
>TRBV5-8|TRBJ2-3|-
TGTGCCAGCAGCGCAAAGAACAGGATAGTTTTCACAGATACGCAGTATTTT
CASSAKNRIVFTDTQYF
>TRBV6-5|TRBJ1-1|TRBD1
TGTGCCAGCAGTATAGGGACAGGGGTCACTGAAGCTTTCTTT
CASSIGTGVTEAFF
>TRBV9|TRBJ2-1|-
TGTGCCAGCACCTTAGAGGGGGGGAGCTCCTACAATGAGCAGTTCTTC
CASTLEGGSSYNEQFF
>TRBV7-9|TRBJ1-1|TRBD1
TGTGCCAGCAGAGTTCGGACAGGGGCACAAGACACTGAAGCTTTCTTT
CASRVRTGAQDTEAFF
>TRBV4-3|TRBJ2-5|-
TGCGCCAGCAGCCAAGATGCGGTCATACAAGAGACCCAGTACTTC
CASSQDAVIQETQYF
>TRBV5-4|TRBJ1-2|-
TGTGCCAGCAGCTTGGTACCCGGTGGCTACACCTTC
CASSLVPGGYTF
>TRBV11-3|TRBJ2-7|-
TGTGCCAGCAGCTTGGGCAGGGGCTACGAGCAGTACTTC
CASSLGRGYEQYF
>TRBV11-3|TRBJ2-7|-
TGTGCCAGCAGCTTCAGGGCAGGGGTTCCCTACGAGCAGTACTTC
CASSFRAGVPYEQYF